The TCR beta chain described here comes from a study of T cells in Graves' hyperthyroidism and ophthalmopathy. Study summary: At initial diagnosis, before any treatment had begun, peripheral blood was obtained.

Study-level points and caveats: Most thyroid clonotypes expanded above 0.001 were also detected in blood.

The length of the CDR3 is 18 residues. Germline loops: CDR1 SSHAT, CDR2 FNYEAQ (reference sequence). Diagnosis relied on clinical symptoms, serum thyroxine and TRAb, thyroid ultrasound and orbital computed tomography. Drawn at first hyperthyroidism diagnosis, the blood sample preceded any ophthalmopathy symptoms. This clonotype was seen at least ten times. Its antigen is not identified. One end of the junction fails to match germline, which may point to a read error. RNA transcripts gave rise to amplified TCR beta CDR3 regions. The HTBI primer set drove a first-round RT-PCR of the TCR CDR3. TCRdb re-analysed the multiplex PCR reads in MiXCR, keeping a single row per CDR3 protein. Counted here are around 300,000 distinct CDR3 sequences, approximately 16% occurring once; the ten biggest clones make up more than 30%.

Source material: blood. The sequence was obtained from a woman between 45 and 60 years old with Graves' hyperthyroidism that later progressed to Graves' ophthalmopathy. The chain employs TRBV7-7 and TRBJ2-1; 12 nucleotides agree with TRBD2. CDR3 in DNA: TGTGCTAGCAGCTTACACGGCCCTAGCGGGAGGGGGGACAATGAGCAGTTCTTC. Translated: CASSLHGPSGRGDNEQFF.